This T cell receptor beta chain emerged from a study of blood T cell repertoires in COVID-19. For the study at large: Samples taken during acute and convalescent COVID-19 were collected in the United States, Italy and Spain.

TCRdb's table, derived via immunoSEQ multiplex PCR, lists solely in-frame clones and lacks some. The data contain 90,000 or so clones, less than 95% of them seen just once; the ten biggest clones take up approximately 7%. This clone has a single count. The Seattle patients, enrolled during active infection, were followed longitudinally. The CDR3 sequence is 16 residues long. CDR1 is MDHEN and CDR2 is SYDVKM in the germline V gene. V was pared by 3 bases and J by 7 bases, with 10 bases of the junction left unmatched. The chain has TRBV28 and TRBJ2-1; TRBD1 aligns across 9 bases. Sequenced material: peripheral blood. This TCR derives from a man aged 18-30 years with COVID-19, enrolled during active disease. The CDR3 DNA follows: TGTGCCAGCAGTTTGCCCGGGACAGGGTATAGAAATGAGCAGTTCTTC. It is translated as CASSLPGTGYRNEQFF.